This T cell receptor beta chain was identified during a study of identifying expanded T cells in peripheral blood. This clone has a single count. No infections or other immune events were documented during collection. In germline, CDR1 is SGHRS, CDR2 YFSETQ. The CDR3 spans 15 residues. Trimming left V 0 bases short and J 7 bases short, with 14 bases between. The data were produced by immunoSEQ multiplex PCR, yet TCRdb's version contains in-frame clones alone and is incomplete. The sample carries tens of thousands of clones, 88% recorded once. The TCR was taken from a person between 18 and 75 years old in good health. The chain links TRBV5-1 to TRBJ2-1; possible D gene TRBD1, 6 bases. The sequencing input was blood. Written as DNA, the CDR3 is TGCGCCAGCAGCTTGGTTCGTGGGGGCCGGAATGAGCAGTTCTTC. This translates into CASSLVRGGRNEQFF.